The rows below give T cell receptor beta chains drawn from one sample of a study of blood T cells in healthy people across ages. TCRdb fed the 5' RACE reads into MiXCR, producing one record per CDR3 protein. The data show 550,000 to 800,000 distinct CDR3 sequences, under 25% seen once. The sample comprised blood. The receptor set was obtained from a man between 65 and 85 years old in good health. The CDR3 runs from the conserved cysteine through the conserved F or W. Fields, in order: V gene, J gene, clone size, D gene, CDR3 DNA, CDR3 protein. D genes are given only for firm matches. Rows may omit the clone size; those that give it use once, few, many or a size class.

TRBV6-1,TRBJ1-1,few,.,TGTGCCACCGCTGGGCGGGCGAACACTGAAGCTTTCTTT,CATAGRANTEAFF
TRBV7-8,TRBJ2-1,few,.,TGTGCCAGCAGCCATGGGGGAGTTCACAATGAGCAGTTCTTC,CASSHGGVHNEQFF
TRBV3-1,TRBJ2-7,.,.,TGTGCCAGCAGCCAAGTGGAAGGTCGGGAGCAGTACTTC,CASSQVEGREQYF
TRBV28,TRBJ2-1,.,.,TGTGCCAGCAGTTTATCAACTAGGCAAGGCGTCTACAATGAGCAGTTCTTC,CASSLSTRQGVYNEQFF
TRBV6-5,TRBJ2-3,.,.,TGTGCCAGCAGCCCCCACCCTAGCACAGATACGCAGTATTTT,CASSPHPSTDTQYF
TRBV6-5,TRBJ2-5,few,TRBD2,TGTGCCAGCAGTCGCCGGACTAGCCGCGAGACCCAGTACTTC,CASSRRTSRETQYF
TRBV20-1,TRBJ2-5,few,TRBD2,TGCAGTGCTAGAGATGGGGGGAGGGTGCTCCAAGAGACCCAGTACTTC,CSARDGGRVLQETQYF
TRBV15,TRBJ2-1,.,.,TGTGCCACCAGCAGGCGGCTAGCACCTGAGCAGTTCTTC,CATSRRLAPEQFF
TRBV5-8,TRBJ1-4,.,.,TGTGCCAGCAGCACGGGACCAACTAATGAAAAACTGTTTTTT,CASSTGPTNEKLFF
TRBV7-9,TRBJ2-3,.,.,TGTGCCAGCAGCTCACAGACAGATACGCAGTATTTT,CASSSQTDTQYF
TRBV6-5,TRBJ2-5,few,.,TGTGCCGGCAGGACTTATCGTGGGGAGACCCAGTACTTC,CAGRTYRGETQYF
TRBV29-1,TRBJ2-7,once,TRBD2,TGCAGCGTTGAAGGCACTGGACTAGCGGGGAGCTCCTACGAGCAGTACTTC,CSVEGTGLAGSSYEQYF
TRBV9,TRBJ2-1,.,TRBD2,TGTGCCAGCAGCCCACCGACTAGCGGTCACCCTCCCCTTCGCGATGAGCAGTTCTTC,CASSPPTSGHPPLRDEQFF
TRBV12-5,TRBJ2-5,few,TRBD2,TGTGCTAGTCAGAGCGGGAGTGAGGAGACCCAGTACTTC,CASQSGSEETQYF
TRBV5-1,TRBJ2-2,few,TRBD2,TGCACCAGCAGCTGGAGCGGGGGACACACCGGGGAGCTGTTTTTT,CTSSWSGGHTGELFF
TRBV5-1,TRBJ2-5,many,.,TGCGCCAGCAGCTCATATGATCTAGGCGGAGGGACCCAGTACTTC,CASSSYDLGGGTQYF
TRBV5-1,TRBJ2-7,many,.,TGCGCCAGCAGCTTGGGGGGCACTAGTAGCTACGAGCAGTACTTC,CASSLGGTSSYEQYF
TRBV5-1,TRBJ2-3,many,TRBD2,TGCGCCAGCAGAAGAGGGACTAGCGGGAGTAGGGCCACAGATACGCAGTATTTT,CASRRGTSGSRATDTQYF
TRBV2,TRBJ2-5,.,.,TGTGCCAGCGCGGGACAGCGGTCCCAAGAGACCCAGTACTTC,CASAGQRSQETQYF
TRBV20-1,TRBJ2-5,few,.,TGCAGTGCTTTCATGGAGGGCCGTGAGACCCAGTACTTC,CSAFMEGRETQYF
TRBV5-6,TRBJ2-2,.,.,TGTGCCAGCAGCTTGGGTCTAGAGATTTATGCCAGGGAGCTGTTTTTT,CASSLGLEIYARELFF
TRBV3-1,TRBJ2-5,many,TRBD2,TGTGCCAGCAGCCCCCCTTCCGGGACTAGCGGCCTGTACCAAGAGACCCAGTACTTC,CASSPPSGTSGLYQETQYF
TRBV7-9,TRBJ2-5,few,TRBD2,TGTGCCAGCGCCGTCGGGAGCGGGAGCTTGGAGACCCAGTACTTC,CASAVGSGSLETQYF
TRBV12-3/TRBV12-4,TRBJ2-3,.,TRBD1,TGTGCCAGCAACCGGGACAGGGCCACAGATACGCAGTATTTT,CASNRDRATDTQYF
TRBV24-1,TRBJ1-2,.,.,TGTGCCACCAGTGATAAAAGGGTTTCTGGCTACACCTTC,CATSDKRVSGYTF
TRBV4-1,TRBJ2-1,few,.,TGCGCCAGCAGCCAAGATTCCAGGGCTGGGAACGAGCAGTTCTTC,CASSQDSRAGNEQFF
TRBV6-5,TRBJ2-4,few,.,TGTGCCAGCAGCGACAGCCAGGGAGCCAAAAACATTCAGTACTTC,CASSDSQGAKNIQYF
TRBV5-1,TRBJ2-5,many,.,TGCGCCAGCAGCTTGGGAGGGTTCGAGACCCAGTACTTC,CASSLGGFETQYF
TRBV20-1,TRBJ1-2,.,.,TGCAGTGCTAGAGATGGGGGGAAGGGCTTGGACTATGGCTACACCTTC,CSARDGGKGLDYGYTF
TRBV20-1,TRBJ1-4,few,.,TGCAGTGCTAGAGAAGTCTATGAAAAACTGTTTTTT,CSAREVYEKLFF
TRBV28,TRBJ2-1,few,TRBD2,TGTGCCAGCAGTTTAGGAGTAGGTAGCGGGTTCTCAACGGGGTCCTACAATGAGCAGTTCTTC,CASSLGVGSGFSTGSYNEQFF
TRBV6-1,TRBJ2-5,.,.,TGTGCCAGCAGTGTTAGGGGTGTGGGGCAAGAGACCCAGTACTTC,CASSVRGVGQETQYF
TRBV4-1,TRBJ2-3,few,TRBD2,TGCGCCAGCAGCCAAGAATTGACTAGCGGGACTAGCACAGATACGCAGTATTTT,CASSQELTSGTSTDTQYF
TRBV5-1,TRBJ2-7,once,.,TGCGCCAGCAGCTCGGAAGAGTTCGCCTACGAGCAGTACTTC,CASSSEEFAYEQYF
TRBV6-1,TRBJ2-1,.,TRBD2,TGTGCCAGCAGTGAAGGACTAGCTTTCAATGAGCAGTTCTTC,CASSEGLAFNEQFF
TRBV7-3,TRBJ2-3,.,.,TGTGCCAGCAGCTTAAACCCAGGGTCAGATACGCAGTATTTT,CASSLNPGSDTQYF
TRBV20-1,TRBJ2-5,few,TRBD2,TGCAGTGCTAGAGGACTAGCAGCCCAAGAGACCCAGTACTTC,CSARGLAAQETQYF
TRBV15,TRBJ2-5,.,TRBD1,TGTGCCACCAGCAGGACAGGGTTTGGCGAAGAGACCCAGTACTTC,CATSRTGFGEETQYF
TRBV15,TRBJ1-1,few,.,TGTGCCACCAGCAGAGAGGCGGGGGGTAACACTGAAGCTTTCTTT,CATSREAGGNTEAFF
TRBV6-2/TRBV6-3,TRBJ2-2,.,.,TGTGCCAGCAGTTACGGCGGGCTTACCGGGGAGCTGTTTTTT,CASSYGGLTGELFF
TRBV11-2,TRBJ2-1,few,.,TGTGCCAGCAGCCTTAGATCCGGTGAGCAGTTCTTC,CASSLRSGEQFF
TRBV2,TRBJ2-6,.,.,TGTGCCAGCACTAGGACAGCTGGGGCCAACGTCCTGACTTTC,CASTRTAGANVLTF
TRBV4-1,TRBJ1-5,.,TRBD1,TGCGCCAGCAGCCGGATCCGGGACAGTAATCAGCCCCAGCATTTT,CASSRIRDSNQPQHF